These 12 T cell receptor beta chains came from one sample sequenced in a study of shared clonotypes between healthy human individuals. Sequencing was performed with immunoSEQ multiplex PCR; in TCRdb, only in-frame clones are kept and a portion is missing. The sample lists about 380,000 clones, about 96% occurring once. Specimen: memory CD8+ T cells sorted from blood. Subset: CD45RO+ cells pooled with CCR7-negative TemRA cells. These receptor sequences come from a man aged 25 to 40 in good health.

This chain joins TRBV27 and TRBJ1-2; D not resolved. The CDR3 spans 15 residues. V was pared by 5 bases and J by 0 bases, with 13 bases between. Germline V lookup: CDR1 MNHEY, CDR2 SMNVEV (reference sequence). Here the CDR3 reads CASSTRRTSNYGYTF. In DNA form, the CDR3 reads TGTGCCAGCAGTACACGACGGACTTCTAACTATGGCTACACCTTC.

This sequence joins TRBV27 and TRBJ2-7; 14 bases align to TRBD2. The CDR3 sequence is 20 residues long. J was trimmed by 5 bases and V by 5 bases; bases with no gene match: 20. Germline CDR1 and CDR2: MNHEY and SMNVEV (reference sequence). CDR3 residues: CASSPLKWTSGRSYSHEQYF. Here the CDR3 DNA reads TGTGCCAGCAGTCCGCTTAAATGGACTAGCGGGAGGTCCTATAGCCACGAGCAGTACTTC.

CDR3 loop: CASSLGGLGQGYNEQFF. The CDR3 region has the DNA TGTGCCAGCAGCTTAGGGGGTTTGGGACAGGGATACAATGAGCAGTTCTTC. This chain uses TRBV7-6 with TRBJ2-1, with 9 nucleotides matching TRBD1. V lost 1 base and J lost 4; bases outside the gene matches: 8. Germline CDR1 reads SGHVS; CDR2 reads FNYEAQ. There are 17 residues in the CDR3.

The J gene is TRBJ2-7, the V gene TRBV7-9, with 10 positions matching TRBD2. The CDR3 length is 15 residues. Germline CDR1 is SEHNR and CDR2 is FQNEAQ (reference sequence). With 8 bases clipped from V and 0 bases from J, the junction kept 7 bases outside the gene matches. CDR3 nucleotide sequence: TGTGCCAGCTCACTAGCGGGACTGACCTCCTACGAGCAGTACTTC. Translated: CASSLAGLTSYEQYF.

The chain carries TRBV2 and TRBJ2-1; 8 bases agree with TRBD2. CDR1 is SNHLY and CDR2 is FYNNEI in the germline V gene. Losses at the gene ends were 4 bases for V and 8 bases for J; bases not matched to a gene: 4. The CDR3 sequence is 13 residues long. As DNA, the CDR3 is TGTGCCAGCAGTGTGGGACTAGTAGATGAGCAGTTCTTC. Translated: CASSVGLVDEQFF.

The chain employs TRBV5-4 and TRBJ1-2; no clear D gene. Germline V gene lookup returns CDR1 SGHNT and CDR2 YYREEE (reference sequence). The CDR3 length is 13 residues. Trimming pared 0 bases from V and 5 bases from J, leaving 8 bases between. The CDR3 coding sequence is TGTGCCAGCAGCTTGGGGCAGGATTATGGCTACACCTTC. Its protein is CASSLGQDYGYTF.

The J gene is TRBJ2-3, the V gene TRBV5-1; unclear D gene. V dropped 4 bases and J dropped 7 bases, with 16 bases sitting between them. The CDR3 consists of 14 residues. Germline V gives CDR1 SGHRS, CDR2 YFSETQ. The CDR3 loop reads CASSGPSGIYTQYF. CDR3 nucleotides: TGCGCCAGCAGCGGCCCTAGTGGGATTTATACGCAGTATTTT. Variable domain in full (rest from reference TRBV5-1 and TRBJ2-3): KAGVTQTPRYLIKTRGQQVTLSCSPISGHRSVSWYQQTPGQGLQFLFEYFSETQRNKGNFPGRFSGRQFSNSRSEMNVSTLELGDSALYLCASSGPSGIYTQYFGPGTRLTVL.

The chain links TRBV5-4 to TRBJ2-2, with 12 bases matching TRBD2. Trimming at V came to 4 bases and at J to 6 bases, leaving 7 bases not matched to a gene. The CDR3 is 16 residues long. Germline-derived CDR1 and CDR2 are SGHNT and YYREEE (reference sequence). The CDR3 nucleotides read TGTGCCAGCAGCCACCTAGCGGGAGGGATTTCCGGGGAGCTGTTTTTT. It yields the protein CASSHLAGGISGELFF.

V usage is TRBV18 and J usage is TRBJ2-5; TRBD1 is a possible D gene (5 bases). Trimming pared 3 bases from V and 4 bases from J, leaving 9 bases between. The CDR3 spans 13 residues. The germline V gene has CDR1 KGHSH and CDR2 LQKENI. CDR3 region: CASSPPGIETQYF. CDR3 bases: TGTGCCAGCTCACCGCCAGGGATAGAGACCCAGTACTTC.

The gene calls are TRBV19 and TRBJ1-3; no clear D gene. V was pared by 8 bases and J by 0 bases, with 14 bases between. The CDR3 runs to 15 residues. Germline lookup yields CDR1 LNHDA and CDR2 SQIVND (reference sequence). CDR3: CASSHDIYSGNTIYF. The CDR3 nucleotides read TGTGCCAGTTCTCACGACATTTACTCTGGAAACACCATATATTTT.

J is TRBJ2-3 and V is TRBV2; TRBD1 agrees at 10 bases. The V gene's germline CDR1 is SNHLY and CDR2 FYNNEI. V gave up 5 bases and J gave up 0 bases; unmatched junction bases: 11. CDR3 length: 18 amino acids. In nucleotides, the CDR3 is TGTGCCAGCAGTTCCGGGACAGGGGTTCCCCTTAGCACAGATACGCAGTATTTT. It encodes CASSSGTGVPLSTDTQYF. The full variable domain, in which reference TRBV2 and TRBJ2-3 provide the parts outside the CDR3, is EPEVTQTPSHQVTQMGQEVILRCVPISNHLYFYWYRQILGQKVEFLVSFYNNEISEKSEIFDDQFSVERPDGSNFTLKIRSTKLEDSAMYFCASSSGTGVPLSTDTQYFGPGTRLTVL.

The J gene is TRBJ2-4, the V gene TRBV30; the D gene is possibly TRBD1 (6 bases). From germline, CDR1 is GTSNPN and CDR2 SVGIG (reference sequence). CDR3 length: 14 residues. Trimming left V 4 bases short and J 3 bases short, with 13 bases between. The CDR3 sequence is CAWTAGTNKNIQYF. Here the CDR3 DNA reads TGTGCCTGGACCGCCGGGACAAACAAAAACATTCAGTACTTC.